This TCR beta chain is from a study of radiotherapy plus CTLA-4 blockade in lung cancer. As for the study in general: Objective responses emerged in around 19% of patients, and around 31% attained disease control.

People whose metastatic non-small-cell lung cancer was chemo-refractory got focal radiation along with CTLA-4 blockade by ipilimumab. A word on this clone: As yet, its antigen is unknown.

The CDR3 runs to 14 residues. The V and J ends lost 6 bases and 3 bases, in that order; junction bases with no gene match: 6. Germline-derived CDR1 and CDR2 are KGHSH and LQKENI. Sequencing used immunoSEQ multiplex PCR; TCRdb keeps in-frame clones, though not all of them. The sample carries approximately 60,000 clones, 70% to 80% recorded once. Study-wide results and limits: It was early blood T cell clone dynamics, with interferon-beta, that reportedly best predicted response. Researchers report tumor-derived TCR clones expanding in blood after radiotherapy plus ipilimumab.

Specimen: peripheral blood, collected from a patient treated with radiotherapy plus ipilimumab. This receptor was identified in a human donor with non-small cell lung cancer who had a complete response to radiotherapy plus ipilimumab. This sequence joins TRBV18 and TRBJ1-1, with 8 bases lining up with TRBD1. The CDR3 here is CASSVSGGDTEAFF. The DNA of the CDR3 is TGTGCCAGCTCCGTTTCAGGGGGCGACACTGAAGCTTTCTTT. The full variable domain, in which reference TRBV18 and TRBJ1-1 provide the parts outside the CDR3, is NAGVMQNPRHLVRRRGQEARLRCSPMKGHSHVYWYRQLPEEGLKFMVYLQKENIIDESGMPKERFSAEFPKEGPSILRIQQVVRGDSAAYFCASSVSGGDTEAFFGQGTRLTVV.